Listed below are T cell receptor beta chains from one sample, sequenced in a study of identical twins. TCRdb fed the 5' RACE reads into MiXCR, producing one record per CDR3 protein. The sample carries fewer than 550,000 distinct CDR3 sequences, around 15% recorded once. The data also belong to a second study, concerning yellow fever vaccine responses in identical twins.

Sample: CD4+ T cells sorted from blood. These TCRs come from a woman aged 18-35 years in good health. Each CDR3 is given with its conserved first and last residue. Fields, in order: V gene, J gene, clone size, D gene, CDR3 protein, CDR3 DNA. D genes are given only for firm matches. Some rows have no size entry. The others give once, few or many, or a class for an expanded clone.

>TRBV12-3/TRBV12-4|TRBJ2-5|few|TRBD1
CASSSTGAGETQYF
TGTGCCAGCAGTTCGACAGGGGCAGGCGAGACCCAGTACTTC
>TRBV10-3|TRBJ1-2|-|TRBD1
CAISGDRGRRYGYTF
TGTGCCATCAGTGGCGACAGGGGGCGTCGCTATGGCTACACCTTC
>TRBV25-1|TRBJ1-5|-|-
CASSERGGLNQPQHF
TGTGCCAGCAGTGAACGAGGAGGGCTCAATCAGCCCCAGCATTTT
>TRBV29-1|TRBJ2-2|few|-
CSVGGTTNTGELFF
TGCAGCGTTGGGGGGACAACGAACACCGGGGAGCTGTTTTTT
>TRBV28|TRBJ2-3|-|TRBD2
CASPPASGTDTQYF
TGTGCCAGCCCGCCGGCTAGCGGAACAGATACGCAGTATTTT
>TRBV7-9|TRBJ2-3|-|-
CASSFFGGADTQYF
TGTGCCAGCAGCTTTTTTGGTGGGGCAGATACGCAGTATTTT
>TRBV28|TRBJ2-2|few|TRBD1
CASKMQGAGTGELFF
TGTGCCAGCAAAATGCAGGGGGCTGGCACCGGGGAGCTGTTTTTT
>TRBV10-2|TRBJ1-1|-|TRBD1
CASSGQGKTEAFF
TGCGCCAGCAGTGGACAGGGGAAGACTGAAGCTTTCTTT
>TRBV28|TRBJ1-1|-|-
CASSLSSVTEAFF
TGTGCCAGCAGTTTATCGTCCGTCACTGAAGCTTTCTTT
>TRBV6-1|TRBJ2-2|few|TRBD2
CASSEARAGITKTGELFF
TGTGCCAGCAGTGAAGCAAGAGCGGGGATTACGAAAACCGGGGAGCTGTTTTTT
>TRBV5-1|TRBJ1-1|-|-
CASSLSVGSTEAFF
TGCGCCAGCAGCTTGTCGGTGGGGTCCACTGAAGCTTTCTTT
>TRBV3-1|TRBJ2-1|few|-
CASSQWGDQYNEQFF
TGTGCCAGCAGCCAATGGGGAGACCAATACAATGAGCAGTTCTTC
>TRBV3-1|TRBJ2-7|few|-
CASSLDRGHPSGSYEQYF
TGTGCCAGCAGCCTCGACAGGGGGCATCCTAGCGGGAGCTACGAGCAGTACTTC
>TRBV7-9|TRBJ1-1|few|-
CASSLALANTEAFF
TGTGCCAGCAGCTTAGCTTTGGCGAACACTGAAGCTTTCTTT
>TRBV27|TRBJ2-3|few|TRBD2
CASSLPGASGSLGTQYF
TGTGCCAGCAGCCTCCCCGGGGCTAGCGGGAGCCTGGGTACGCAGTATTTT
>TRBV20-1|TRBJ1-4|few|-
CSAKPGADEKLFF
TGCAGTGCTAAACCAGGGGCTGATGAAAAACTGTTTTTT
>TRBV6-6|TRBJ2-1|-|TRBD2
CASSSRLADEQFF
TGTGCCAGCAGTTCCAGACTAGCCGATGAGCAGTTCTTC
>TRBV27|TRBJ2-3|-|-
CASRPTGTTQYF
TGTGCCAGCAGACCAACGGGGACTACGCAGTATTTT
>TRBV4-1|TRBJ1-2|few|-
CASSQTPGPFGYTF
TGCGCCAGCAGCCAAACCCCTGGCCCATTCGGCTACACCTTC
>TRBV3-1|TRBJ1-2|few|-
CASSHLGIANYGYTF
TGTGCCAGCAGCCACTTAGGGATAGCTAACTATGGCTACACCTTC
>TRBV4-1|TRBJ1-2|many|-
CASSSWREKGYTF
TGCGCCAGCAGCAGTTGGAGGGAGAAGGGCTACACCTTC
>TRBV7-9|TRBJ1-2|-|-
CASSESGVAAYGYTF
TGTGCCAGCAGCGAGTCAGGCGTGGCCGCCTATGGCTACACCTTC
>TRBV6-1|TRBJ2-2|-|-
CASSERSANTGELFF
TGTGCCAGCAGTGAAAGGAGCGCGAACACCGGGGAGCTGTTTTTT
>TRBV2|TRBJ1-1|-|-
CASTMGQTTEAFF
TGTGCCAGCACCATGGGACAAACCACTGAAGCTTTCTTT
>TRBV2|TRBJ2-7|-|TRBD2
CASRWTSGSYEQYF
TGTGCCAGCAGATGGACTAGCGGGAGCTACGAGCAGTACTTC
>TRBV5-1|TRBJ2-1|few|-
CASSGASRSYNEQFF
TGCGCCAGCAGTGGGGCCTCCCGCTCCTATAATGAGCAGTTCTTC
>TRBV6-5|TRBJ1-4|few|-
CASMSTNEKLFF
TGTGCCAGCATGTCAACTAATGAAAAACTGTTTTTT
>TRBV12-3/TRBV12-4|TRBJ1-2|-|-
CASSFTDNYGYTF
TGTGCCAGCAGTTTCACTGATAACTATGGCTACACCTTC
>TRBV12-3/TRBV12-4|TRBJ1-2|many|TRBD1
CASSSPGQEARRF
TGTGCCAGCAGTTCCCCGGGACAGGAAGCCCGACGCTTC
>TRBV20-1|TRBJ2-2|few|-
CSARQGFNTGELFF
TGCAGTGCTAGACAGGGTTTCAACACCGGGGAGCTGTTTTTT
>TRBV6-5|TRBJ2-6|many|-
CASSYSTPGANVLTF
TGTGCCAGCAGTTACTCGACTCCTGGGGCCAACGTCCTGACTTTC
>TRBV7-9|TRBJ2-1|many|-
CASSLTGQLNYNEQFF
TGTGCCAGCAGCTTAACCGGGCAGCTAAACTACAATGAGCAGTTCTTC
>TRBV27|TRBJ2-3|-|TRBD1
CASANRGSTDTQYF
TGTGCCAGCGCCAACAGGGGTAGCACAGATACGCAGTATTTT
>TRBV11-3|TRBJ2-3|many|TRBD2
CASSPGLATDTQYF
TGTGCCAGCAGCCCGGGACTAGCTACAGATACGCAGTATTTT
>TRBV10-3|TRBJ1-4|few|-
CATQGAREKLFF
TGTGCCACCCAAGGGGCCCGGGAAAAACTGTTTTTT
>TRBV5-1|TRBJ2-7|-|-
CASSSSPPGREQYF
TGCGCCAGCAGCTCCTCACCCCCGGGACGGGAGCAGTACTTC
>TRBV3-1|TRBJ2-1|-|-
CASSQVAVSYNEQFF
TGTGCCAGCAGCCAAGTCGCGGTCTCCTACAATGAGCAGTTCTTC
>TRBV12-3/TRBV12-4|TRBJ1-5|few|-
CASRPIGVSNQPQHF
TGTGCCAGCAGACCTATTGGGGTGAGCAATCAGCCCCAGCATTTT
>TRBV10-2|TRBJ2-3|-|TRBD2
CASSDSGGTTQYF
TGCGCCAGCAGTGATAGCGGGGGAACTACGCAGTATTTT
>TRBV11-2|TRBJ1-1|-|-
CASSSQFTEAFF
TGTGCCAGCAGCTCCCAATTCACTGAAGCTTTCTTT
>TRBV7-2|TRBJ1-5|-|-
CASSFRQGNQPQHF
TGTGCCAGCAGCTTTAGACAGGGCAATCAGCCCCAGCATTTT
>TRBV7-9|TRBJ2-1|-|TRBD1
CASSLAGQNNEQFF
TGTGCCAGCAGCTTAGCGGGACAGAACAATGAGCAGTTCTTC
>TRBV10-3|TRBJ2-2|many|TRBD2
CAISEVNGAGDGTGELFF
TGTGCCATCAGTGAGGTCAACGGAGCGGGAGACGGGACCGGGGAGCTGTTTTTT
>TRBV28|TRBJ2-5|few|-
CASSSDRPLWETQYF
TGTGCCAGCAGTTCAGACCGACCCCTTTGGGAGACCCAGTACTTC
>TRBV5-1|TRBJ1-3|-|-
CASSYTQQGNSGNTIYF
TGCGCCAGCAGCTACACCCAACAGGGAAACTCTGGAAACACCATATATTTT
>TRBV11-2|TRBJ2-1|-|TRBD2
CASRSGGPSGGTEQFF
TGTGCCAGCAGAAGCGGGGGGCCGTCTGGGGGGACTGAGCAGTTCTTC
>TRBV4-1|TRBJ2-1|few|TRBD2
CASSQGLAGGNRGNEQFF
TGCGCCAGCAGCCAAGGACTAGCGGGAGGGAATAGGGGCAATGAGCAGTTCTTC